The 3 T cell receptor beta chains reported below all come from one sample, sequenced in a study of graft-versus-host responses after intestinal transplantation. No antigen has been identified for these receptors. This table comes from immunoSEQ multiplex PCR, and its TCRdb copy is limited to in-frame clones, with some not included. Of 100,000 or so clones listed, 91% are singletons. The sequences come from unstimulated CD4+ T cells sorted from spleen or lymph node cells, collected before transplant. These receptors were obtained from a human donor who was the organ donor for an intestinal transplant.

The gene calls are TRBV2 and TRBJ2-5; D is perhaps TRBD2 (5 bases). The CDR3 is made up of 16 amino acids. Germline loops: CDR1 SNHLY, CDR2 FYNNEI. Trimming pared 3 bases from V and 5 bases from J, leaving 19 bases between. For the CDR3, the DNA is TGTGCCAGCAGTGATGGGTCCGGCCCCCCGGGGGAGACCCAGTACTTC. It translates to CASSDGSGPPGETQYF.

This sequence joins TRBV4-3 and TRBJ1-2; a possible D gene is TRBD1 (6 bases). The CDR3 covers 16 residues. Trimming took 0 bases from V and 2 from J, leaving 13 bases between them. In germline, CDR1 is LGHNA, CDR2 YSLEER. CDR3 sequence: CASSQDLDRTNYGYTF. Here the CDR3 DNA reads TGCGCCAGCAGCCAAGACCTCGACAGGACCAACTATGGCTACACCTTC.

The V and J genes are TRBV9 and TRBJ1-2; D uncertain. V was shortened by 0 bases and J by 8 bases, with 14 bases between the two germline ends. Germline values: CDR1 SGDLS, CDR2 YYNGEE. There are 14 residues in the CDR3. The CDR3 coding sequence is TGTGCCAGCAGCGTAGAGGGAGCCGCTCGGGGCTACACCTTC. Residues: CASSVEGAARGYTF.